This T cell receptor beta chain emerged from a study of blood T cell repertoires in COVID-19. Overall study context: Spain, Italy and the United States supplied samples that represented acute and convalescent COVID-19. PBMCs, B-cell-depleted T cells, or T cells provided the cDNA or gDNA that made up the material.

The table lists this clone with a few counts. The CDR3 runs 15 residues. V was cut by 3 bases and J by 5 bases, with 16 bases left in between. The germline CDR1 and CDR2 sequences are DFQATT and SNEGSKA (reference sequence). Original handling: Estimates of nucleated cell counts were drawn from the amplification of reference gene primers. TCRdb's copy holds only in-frame clones and misses some; the assay was immunoSEQ multiplex PCR. V, J and clone size were drawn from that table, and D and trimming were deduced from the DNA. Here the sample spans over 40,000 clones, about 90% being singletons. The clonotype originates from a man between 65 and 85 years old with active COVID-19. V gene TRBV20-1 combines with J gene TRBJ2-2, with D possibly matching TRBD2 (6 bases). Sequencing used peripheral blood. DNA of the CDR3: TGCAGTGCTAGTTTGGGCGGGGTTCGGACCGGGGAGCTGTTTTTT. This translates into CSASLGGVRTGELFF.